What follows are 10 T cell receptor beta chains derived from one specimen sequenced in a study of shared clonotypes between healthy human individuals. Produced via immunoSEQ multiplex PCR; TCRdb's table is partial and in-frame only. The top ten hold under 2% of the sample, which has around 2.1 million clones, about 92% seen once. The naive CD8 fraction comprised CD45RO-negative cells positively selected for CCR7 and excluded terminally differentiated effector memory CD45RA+ cells. Sequencing input: naive CD8+ T cells from PBMCs. All receptors derive from a man aged 18 to 29 in good health. Some clones in this sample may be carry-over from other donors' samples.

The V call is TRBV18, the J call TRBJ2-2; 13 nucleotides align to TRBD2. CDR3 length: 19 amino acids. Trimming removed 2 bases from V and 4 bases from J; junction bases left unmatched: 10. Germline V gives CDR1 KGHSH, CDR2 LQKENI. Written as DNA, the CDR3 is TGTGCCAGCTCACCAATGGGACTAGCGGGAACCCTTAGCACCGGGGAGCTGTTTTTT. Its protein is CASSPMGLAGTLSTGELFF.

The chain combines TRBV23-1 with TRBJ2-7; weak D call: TRBD1 (6 bases). TRBV23-1 is treated as an ORF (open reading frame) with a function not yet certain. The CDR3 totals 12 residues. Trimming stripped 6 bases from V and 4 bases from J, with 10 bases between. The DNA of the CDR3 is TGCGCCAGCAGAAACAGGGTTTACGAGCAGTACTTC. Translating gives CASRNRVYEQYF.

This clone showed up just once. The chain links TRBV29-1 to TRBJ2-5; either TRBD1 or TRBD2 may supply D (6 bases each). The CDR3 sequence is 14 residues long. The V and J ends lost 7 bases and 2 bases respectively, with 17 bases between them. Germline V gene data show CDR1 as SQVTM and CDR2 as ANQGSEA. The CDR3 protein is CSGGSRGGQETQYF. Here the CDR3 DNA reads TGCAGCGGCGGATCGAGAGGGGGGCAAGAGACCCAGTACTTC.

This clone has a handful of counts. J is TRBJ1-2 and V is TRBV5-4; no firm D call. From germline, CDR1 is SGHNT and CDR2 YYREEE (reference sequence). The CDR3 sequence is 11 residues long. Trimming left V 0 bases short and J 9 bases short, with 6 bases between. CDR3 in DNA: TGTGCCAGCAGCTTGGATCGAAGCTACACCTTC. It yields the protein CASSLDRSYTF.

This rearrangement joins TRBV9 to TRBJ2-3; 10 bases are a match to TRBD2. This CDR3 spans 16 amino acids. J gave up 4 bases and V 3 bases, and 8 bases lay outside the gene matches. Looked up from germline, CDR1 is SGDLS and CDR2 is YYNGEE. Here the CDR3 DNA reads TGTGCCAGCAGCGACCCTAGCGGGAGTTTCCCAGATACGCAGTATTTT. Translation gives CASSDPSGSFPDTQYF.

For the CDR3, the DNA is TGTGCCAGCAGTGAGGGCGGAGCTACTTCTGGAAACACCATATATTTT. Amino acids: CASSEGGATSGNTIYF. This rearrangement joins TRBV2 to TRBJ1-3; no clear D gene. The V gene's germline CDR1 is SNHLY and CDR2 FYNNEI. This CDR3 has 16 amino acids. V was pared by 3 bases and J by 1 base, with 13 bases between.

This clone came up a few times. The rearrangement uses TRBV30 and TRBJ1-5; D might be TRBD1 (6 bases). CDR3 length equals 13 residues. V lost 0 bases and J lost 7, with 10 bases in between. The V gene's germline CDR1 is GTSNPN and CDR2 SVGIG (reference sequence). The CDR3 DNA sequence: TGTGCCTGGAGTGTCCAGGGGACCCAGCCCCAGCATTTT. Encoded protein: CAWSVQGTQPQHF.

The CDR3: CASSEVRGNSGNTIYF. The CDR3 nucleotides read TGTGCCAGCAGTGAAGTCCGCGGGAACTCTGGAAACACCATATATTTT. The V and J genes are TRBV2 and TRBJ1-3; unclear D gene. In germline, CDR1 is SNHLY, CDR2 FYNNEI. V was shortened by 1 base and J by 0 bases, with 10 bases between the two germline ends. This CDR3 comprises 16 residues.

This clone showed up just once. The chain links TRBV14 to TRBJ2-7, with unresolved D. Germline V lookup: CDR1 SGHDN, CDR2 FVKESK. The CDR3 has 11 amino acids. The germline V and J ends were trimmed by 4 bases and 2 bases, with 3 bases remaining between them. The CDR3 coding sequence is TGTGCCAGCAGCCGGACCTACGAGCAGTACTTC. Encoded protein: CASSRTYEQYF.

V gene TRBV7-9 combines with J gene TRBJ2-1, with 11 positions matching TRBD2. CDR1 is SEHNR and CDR2 is FQNEAQ in the germline V gene (reference sequence). Trimming removed 5 bases from V and 8 bases from J; junction bases left unmatched: 17. This CDR3 spans 18 amino acids. CDR3 sequence (DNA): TGTGCCAGCAGCAACTCGGTAGCGGGAGGGCCTAGGATAGATGAGCAGTTCTTC. It codes for CASSNSVAGGPRIDEQFF.